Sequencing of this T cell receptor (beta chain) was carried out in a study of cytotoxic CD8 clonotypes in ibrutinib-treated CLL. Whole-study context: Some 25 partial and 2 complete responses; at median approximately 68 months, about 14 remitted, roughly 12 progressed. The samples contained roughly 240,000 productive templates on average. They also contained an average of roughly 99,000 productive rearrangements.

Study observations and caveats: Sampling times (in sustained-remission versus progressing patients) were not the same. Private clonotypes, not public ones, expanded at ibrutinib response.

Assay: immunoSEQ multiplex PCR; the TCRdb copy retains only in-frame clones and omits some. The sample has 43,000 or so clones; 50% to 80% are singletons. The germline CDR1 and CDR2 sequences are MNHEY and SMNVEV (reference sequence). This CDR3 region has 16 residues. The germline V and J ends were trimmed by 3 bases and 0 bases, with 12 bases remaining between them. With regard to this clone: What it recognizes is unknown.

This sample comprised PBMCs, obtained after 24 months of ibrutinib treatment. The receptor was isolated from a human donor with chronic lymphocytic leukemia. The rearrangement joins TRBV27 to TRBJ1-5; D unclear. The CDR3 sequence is CASSFGGSNSNQPQHF. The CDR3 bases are TGTGCCAGCAGTTTTGGTGGGTCAAATAGCAATCAGCCCCAGCATTTT.